The 21 T cell receptor beta chains reported below all come from one sample, sequenced in a study of CD8 T cells in Susac syndrome. An amount of RNA that ranged from roughly 0.5 to 1 ug was reverse transcribed with random hexamers. TCRdb re-derived calls from the immunoSEQ multiplex PCR reads in MiXCR, one entry per CDR3 protein. The sample yields fewer than 200,000 distinct CDR3 sequences, 85% to 95% seen once. The specimen sequenced was CD8+ T cells from PBMCs. Receptor source: a human donor with multiple sclerosis.

The CDR3 DNA reads as TGTGCCAGCAGCCCCGGACTAGCTGGACCCCTCTCCTACAATGAGCAGTTCTTC. Encoded protein: CASSPGLAGPLSYNEQFF. The chain combines TRBV11-2 with TRBJ2-1; 8 bases align to TRBD2. CDR3 size: 18 residues. With V trimmed by 5 bases and J by 0 bases, 12 bases remained unmatched. In germline, CDR1 is SGHAT, CDR2 FQNNGV.

This chain uses TRBV29-1 with TRBJ2-1, with a possible D match to TRBD2 (5 bases). The V gene lost 3 bases and the J gene lost 4 bases, with 19 bases spanning the gap. This CDR3 has 16 residues. CDR1 and CDR2 (germline): SQVTM, ANQGSEA. CDR3: CSVDMARSSVYNEQFF. The CDR3, as DNA: TGCAGCGTTGACATGGCTCGGAGTAGCGTGTACAATGAGCAGTTCTTC.

The CDR3 region has the DNA TGCAGTGCTAGAGCTCCCGGTCTGCGGGGGGACGCAGATACGCAGTATTTT. The encoded protein is CSARAPGLRGDADTQYF. The chain is built from TRBV20-1 and TRBJ2-3; 8 bases map to TRBD2. This CDR3 region has 17 residues. In germline, CDR1 is DFQATT, CDR2 SNEGSKA (reference sequence). V lost 1 base to trimming and J lost 4 bases; unmatched junction nucleotides: 13.

The chain employs TRBV29-1 and TRBJ2-7; D unclear. Germline V gives CDR1 SQVTM, CDR2 ANQGSEA. The V end was cut by 2 bases, the J end by 4 bases, with 6 bases between. The CDR3 consists of 11 residues. In DNA, the CDR3 is TGCAGCGTTGAACGCCAATACGAGCAGTACTTC. Translation gives CSVERQYEQYF.

The rearrangement joins TRBV9 to TRBJ2-7; D could derive from TRBD1 or TRBD2 (5 bases each). Germline V gives CDR1 SGDLS, CDR2 YYNGEE. The ends were cut back, 2 bases at V and 3 bases at J, with 9 bases in the middle. The CDR3 has 13 amino acids. The CDR3, as DNA: TGTGCCAGCAGCGTGGGGGAACTCTACGAGCAGTACTTC. This sequence encodes CASSVGELYEQYF.

J is TRBJ2-1 and V is TRBV29-1, with TRBD2 matching 10 bases. The V and J ends lost 5 bases and 9 bases, in that order; junction bases with no gene match: 4. From germline, CDR1 is SQVTM and CDR2 ANQGSEA. This CDR3 is 12 amino acids long. In nucleotides, the CDR3 is TGCAGCGTTAGGCTAGCGGGAGTTGAGCAGTTCTTC. This gives the protein CSVRLAGVEQFF.

The chain joins TRBV29-1 to TRBJ1-2; tentatively, D is TRBD1 (5 bases). The V and J ends lost 4 bases and 8 bases respectively, with 17 bases between them. Germline V gene lookup returns CDR1 SQVTM and CDR2 ANQGSEA. CDR3 size: 13 residues. The CDR3 reads CSVGDPGPGGYTF. CDR3 nucleotides: TGCAGCGTTGGGGACCCCGGGCCAGGGGGCTACACCTTC.

CDR3 DNA: TGCAGTGCTAGGGGGACTGAAGCTTTCTTT. This translates into CSARGTEAFF. The gene calls are TRBV20-1 and TRBJ1-1; D unresolved. Between the trimmed V and J ends, which lost 3 bases and 5 bases, there was a span of 4 bases. Germline CDR1 reads DFQATT; CDR2 reads SNEGSKA (reference sequence). The CDR3 sequence is 10 residues long.

The CDR3 DNA follows: TGTGCCTGGAGCGGCAGGGGCTATTCCCCCTACGAGCAGTACTTC. Translating gives CAWSGRGYSPYEQYF. The chain recombines TRBV30 with TRBJ2-7; tentatively, D is TRBD1 (6 bases). Deletions cut 3 bases from V and 2 bases from J, with 17 bases between. The CDR3 loop spans 15 amino acids. CDR1 is GTSNPN, CDR2 SVGIG, per germline (reference sequence).

The chain uses TRBV29-1 and TRBJ1-1, with D unresolved. Germline CDR1 and CDR2: SQVTM and ANQGSEA. Trimming stripped 6 bases from V and 10 bases from J, with 15 bases between. The CDR3 has 11 residues. DNA for the CDR3: TGCAGCGTCCTCGTAGCTCCTGGAGCTTTCTTT. Residues: CSVLVAPGAFF.

This chain links TRBV23-1 with TRBJ1-5, with 9 bases matching TRBD1. TRBV23-1 is annotated as an ORF whose role is uncertain. Trimming at V came to 4 bases and at J to 5 bases, leaving 9 bases not matched to a gene. This CDR3 spans 16 amino acids. The CDR3 region is CASSPSGTGKHQPQHF. In DNA form, the CDR3 reads TGCGCCAGCAGTCCGTCTGGGACAGGGAAGCATCAGCCCCAGCATTTT.

V and J are TRBV10-3 and TRBJ1-1, with 8 bases fitting TRBD1. The CDR3 covers 13 residues. Germline CDR1 ENHRY, CDR2 SYGVKD. The V and J ends lost 4 bases and 7 bases, in that order; junction bases with no gene match: 5. Here the CDR3 reads CAISAGGADEAFF. CDR3 in DNA: TGTGCCATCAGTGCAGGGGGCGCGGATGAAGCTTTCTTT.

In DNA form, the CDR3 reads TGTGCCAGCAGCTTGGCCGAGGTCGAGGGCTACACCTTC. Translated, it gives CASSLAEVEGYTF. The chain uses TRBV5-6 and TRBJ1-2; no clear D. V lost 0 bases, J lost 8 bases, and 11 bases lay in between. Germline values: CDR1 SGHDT, CDR2 YYEEEE. The CDR3 contains 13 residues.

The chain has TRBV20-1 and TRBJ1-4, with D perhaps matching TRBD1 (5 bases). With 6 bases removed from V and 0 bases from J, the gap between germline ends came to 14 bases. This CDR3 contains 15 residues. Germline V gene lookup returns CDR1 DFQATT and CDR2 SNEGSKA (reference sequence). CDR3 sequence: CSAIDSGATNEKLFF. The CDR3, as DNA: TGCAGTGCCATAGACAGTGGCGCAACTAATGAAAAACTGTTTTTT.

The rearrangement uses TRBV15 and TRBJ2-5, with a weak D call TRBD2 (7 bases). The germline V and J ends were trimmed by 3 bases and 1 base, with 15 bases remaining between them. CDR1 LNHNV and CDR2 YYDKDF come from the germline V gene (reference sequence). This CDR3 contains 16 residues. The DNA of the CDR3 is TGTGCCACCAGCAGGGTCAGGGGACTAACCCAAGAGACCCAGTACTTC. Its protein is CATSRVRGLTQETQYF.

The gene calls are TRBV5-6 and TRBJ2-1; possible D gene TRBD2, 6 bases. CDR3 length: 12 amino acids. Trimming left V 5 bases short and J 8 bases short, with 11 bases between. CDR1 SGHDT and CDR2 YYEEEE come from the germline V gene. CDR3: CASSSDYYEQFF. CDR3 sequence (DNA): TGTGCCAGCAGTTCGGACTATTATGAGCAGTTCTTC.

This chain joins TRBV27 and TRBJ2-1; perhaps TRBD1 as D (6 bases). The CDR3 spans 13 residues. Looked up from germline, CDR1 is MNHEY and CDR2 is SMNVEV (reference sequence). The germline V and J ends were trimmed by 3 bases and 7 bases, with 10 bases remaining between them. DNA of the CDR3: TGTGCCAGCAGTTTCCAAACAGGGAATGAGCAGTTCTTC. It codes for CASSFQTGNEQFF.

This chain connects TRBV29-1 to TRBJ2-3; D not resolved. Germline V lookup: CDR1 SQVTM, CDR2 ANQGSEA. The length of the CDR3 is 13 residues. Trimming shortened V by 4 bases and J by 0 bases, and 8 bases separated the two germline ends. The chain's CDR3 is CSVGVRSTDTQYF. CDR3 nucleotide sequence: TGCAGCGTTGGTGTCAGGAGCACAGATACGCAGTATTTT.

V and J are TRBV27 and TRBJ1-2; D is possibly TRBD1 (6 bases). The V and J ends lost 5 bases and 7 bases respectively, with 20 bases between them. The length of the CDR3 is 15 residues. Germline CDR1 reads MNHEY; CDR2 reads SMNVEV (reference sequence). The CDR3 reads CASSPIQGFVGGYTF. CDR3 coding DNA: TGTGCCAGCAGTCCAATACAGGGTTTTGTCGGTGGCTACACCTTC.

The chain employs TRBV9 and TRBJ1-2, with D tentatively TRBD1 (5 bases). The CDR3 sequence is 15 residues long. Trimming took 1 base from V and 10 from J, leaving 20 bases between them. Germline V gene data show CDR1 as SGDLS and CDR2 as YYNGEE. CDR3 bases: TGTGCCAGCAGCGTAACCATTGGAAGGGACCAAACCTACACCTTC. It codes for CASSVTIGRDQTYTF.

The chain links TRBV11-2 to TRBJ2-3; D might be TRBD1 (5 bases). The ends were cut back, 1 base at V and 4 bases at J, with 15 bases in the middle. From germline, CDR1 is SGHAT and CDR2 FQNNGV. This CDR3 contains 16 residues. The CDR3, as DNA: TGTGCCAGCAGCTTAGTTCGTAAGGGGCCGTCAGATACGCAGTATTTT. It is translated as CASSLVRKGPSDTQYF.